Presented here are 4 T cell receptor beta chains from one specimen sequenced in a study of control samples from healthy donors and cancer patients. Sequenced by immunoSEQ multiplex PCR; TCRdb stores in-frame clones only, minus some. This sample yields roughly 130,000 clones, of which 85% to 95% are seen a single time; just over 8.5% belongs to the top ten. The sequencing sample was made of blood. These receptors were collected from a man younger than 35 in good health.

The V gene is TRBV6-5, the J gene TRBJ1-2, with D uncertain. Germline assignment: CDR1 MNHEY and CDR2 SVGAGI. This CDR3 region has 15 residues. Trimming shortened V by 9 bases and J by 2 bases, and 19 bases separated the two germline ends. CDR3 amino acids: CASDPLLGRNYGYTF. The CDR3, as DNA: TGTGCCAGTGATCCCCTCTTGGGAAGGAACTATGGCTACACCTTC.

V and J are TRBV18 and TRBJ1-2; 8 nucleotides agree with TRBD1. From germline, CDR1 is KGHSH and CDR2 LQKENI. The CDR3 loop spans 15 amino acids. The V and J ends lost 3 bases and 4 bases, in that order; junction bases with no gene match: 7. The CDR3 sequence: CASSPPYRGVYGYTF. The DNA of the CDR3 is TGTGCCAGCTCACCCCCGTACAGGGGGGTCTATGGCTACACCTTC.

This chain links TRBV12-3 or TRBV12-4 with TRBJ1-1; unclear D gene. This CDR3 spans 13 amino acids. V was pared by 3 bases and J by 1 base, with 6 bases between. CDR3 loop: CASSFYGNTEAFF. CDR3 DNA sequence: TGTGCCAGCAGTTTTTACGGGAACACTGAAGCTTTCTTT.

This chain joins TRBV27 and TRBJ1-2; 9 bases are a match to TRBD1. Germline loops: CDR1 MNHEY, CDR2 SMNVEV (reference sequence). The J segment lost 2 bases and the V segment lost 5 bases, leaving 15 bases of the junction unmatched. This CDR3 is built from 18 residues. The CDR3 loop is CASSPLPGQGTHNYGYTF. Written as DNA, the CDR3 is TGTGCCAGCAGTCCCCTTCCGGGACAGGGAACCCACAACTATGGCTACACCTTC.